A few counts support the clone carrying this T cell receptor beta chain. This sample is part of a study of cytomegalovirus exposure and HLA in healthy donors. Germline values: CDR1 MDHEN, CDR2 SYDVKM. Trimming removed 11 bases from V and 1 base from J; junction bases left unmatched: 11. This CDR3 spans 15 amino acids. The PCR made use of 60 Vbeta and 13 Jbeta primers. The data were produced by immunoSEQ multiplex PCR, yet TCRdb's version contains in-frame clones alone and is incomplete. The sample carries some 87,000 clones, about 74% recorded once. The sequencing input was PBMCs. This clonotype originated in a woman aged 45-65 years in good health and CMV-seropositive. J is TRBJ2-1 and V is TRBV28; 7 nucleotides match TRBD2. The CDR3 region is CAFAPGGESYNEQFF. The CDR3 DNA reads TGTGCCTTCGCCCCGGGGGGTGAATCCTACAATGAGCAGTTCTTC. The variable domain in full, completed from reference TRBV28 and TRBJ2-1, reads DVKVTQSSRYLVKRTGEKVFLECVQDMDHENMFWYRQDPGLGLRLIYFSYDVKMKEKGDIPEGYSVSREKKERFSLILESASTNQTSMYLCAFAPGGESYNEQFFGPGTRLTVL.